These 12 T cell receptor beta chains were all obtained from the same sample, sequenced in a study of blood T cell repertoires in COVID-19. The method was immunoSEQ multiplex PCR; TCRdb's version includes in-frame clones alone and lacks a portion of them. The data show some 200,000 clones, around nine tenths seen once. The specimen sequenced was peripheral blood. These receptor sequences come from a man in his 70s with acute or convalescent COVID-19.

V gene TRBV11-2 combines with J gene TRBJ1-4; 9 bases line up with TRBD1. Germline lookup yields CDR1 SGHAT and CDR2 FQNNGV. CDR3 size: 16 residues. The V gene end was trimmed by 5 bases and the J gene end by 8 bases; junction bases not matched to a gene: 12. CDR3 amino acids: CASSQWGRQGGEKLFF. CDR3 nucleotides: TGTGCCAGCAGCCAGTGGGGAAGACAGGGGGGCGAAAAACTGTTTTTT.

This clone was seen more than once but under ten times. The genes are TRBV10-3 and TRBJ1-4; maybe TRBD1 (5 bases). Germline CDR1 ENHRY, CDR2 SYGVKD. The CDR3 is made up of 16 amino acids. Trimming cost V 6 bases and J 2 bases, with 16 bases left between them. CDR3 region: CAISPVGEGTNEKLFF. The DNA for the CDR3 is TGTGCCATCAGCCCAGTAGGGGAAGGGACTAATGAAAAACTGTTTTTT.

The chain is built from TRBV5-1 and TRBJ2-1, with 8 bases fitting TRBD2. J was trimmed by 3 bases and V by 1 base; bases with no gene match: 9. CDR1 and CDR2 (germline): SGHRS, YFSETQ. The CDR3 consists of 17 residues. The CDR3 nucleotides read TGCGCCAGCAGCTTGCGGACTAGCCTCACCATCTACAATGAGCAGTTCTTC. This gives the protein CASSLRTSLTIYNEQFF.

The chain joins TRBV29-1 to TRBJ1-3; 7 positions match TRBD1. The CDR3 consists of 15 residues. Germline V gene lookup returns CDR1 SQVTM and CDR2 ANQGSEA. J lost 3 bases, V lost 2 bases, and 7 bases had no gene match. The CDR3 reads CSVERVTGDGNTIYF. The CDR3 DNA reads as TGCAGCGTTGAACGGGTCACAGGGGATGGAAACACCATATATTTT.

CDR3 sequence: CASSKGPAGHPETQYF. The CDR3, as DNA: TGTGCCAGCAGCAAAGGGCCCGCGGGGCACCCCGAGACCCAGTACTTC. V is TRBV7-6 and J is TRBJ2-5; weak D call: TRBD2 (6 bases). The CDR3 totals 16 residues. V was shortened by 5 bases and J by 5 bases, with 21 bases between the two germline ends. Germline V CDR1 and CDR2: SGHVS, FNYEAQ.

The chain is built from TRBV28 and TRBJ2-5; TRBD1 matches at 8 bases. Per germline, CDR1 MDHEN and CDR2 SYDVKM. V lost 5 bases, J lost 3 bases, and 8 bases stayed unmatched. The CDR3 consists of 15 residues. The CDR3 region has the DNA TGTGCCAGCAGTCCAGCCTCACAGGGGGAAGAGACCCAGTACTTC. Encoded protein: CASSPASQGEETQYF.

The gene calls are TRBV18 and TRBJ1-5; TRBD1 agrees at 9 bases. CDR1 is KGHSH and CDR2 is LQKENI in the germline V gene. With V trimmed by 2 bases and J by 6 bases, 8 bases remained unmatched. CDR3 length: 16 amino acids. The CDR3 here is CASSPIGDREGQPQHF. The CDR3 DNA follows: TGTGCCAGCTCACCAATAGGGGACAGGGAAGGTCAGCCCCAGCATTTT.

The chain carries TRBV6-1 and TRBJ1-6; D unresolved. This CDR3 has 17 residues. Germline V CDR1 and CDR2: MNHNS, SASEGT. Trimming pared 1 base from V and 9 bases from J, leaving 19 bases between. The DNA of the CDR3 is TGTGCCAGCAGTGAAGATTGGGCCCTCTTGCGGGGTTCACCCCTCCACTTT. Amino acids: CASSEDWALLRGSPLHF.

The V gene is TRBV29-1, the J gene TRBJ2-3; D possibly corresponds to TRBD1 (6 bases). The CDR3 is 12 residues long. V lost 6 bases and J lost 6, with 13 bases in between. Germline V lookup: CDR1 SQVTM, CDR2 ANQGSEA. The DNA for the CDR3 is TGCAGCGTGCGACAGGTGTGGGATACGCAGTATTTT. Protein sequence: CSVRQVWDTQYF.

This chain joins TRBV30 and TRBJ2-7; D is perhaps TRBD1 (6 bases). The V end lost 0 bases, the J end lost 0 bases, and 18 bases lay between the germline ends. The CDR3 totals 17 residues. Per germline, CDR1 GTSNPN and CDR2 SVGIG (reference sequence). The CDR3 nucleotides read TGTGCCTGGAGTGTACGAACTGGTAAGGGACACTCCTACGAGCAGTACTTC. Encoded protein: CAWSVRTGKGHSYEQYF.

This chain joins TRBV5-6 and TRBJ2-7; 11 bases agree with TRBD2. Per germline, CDR1 SGHDT and CDR2 YYEEEE. J gave up 6 bases and V 4 bases, and 6 bases lay outside the gene matches. The CDR3 is 14 residues long. The CDR3 DNA reads as TGTGCCAGCAGCCCCCCTAGCGGGGGGAGCGAGCAGTACTTC. Translating it yields CASSPPSGGSEQYF.

The V gene is TRBV20-1, the J gene TRBJ2-7; D might be TRBD1 (5 bases). The V gene lost 3 bases and the J gene lost 2 bases, with 14 bases spanning the gap. The germline V gene has CDR1 DFQATT and CDR2 SNEGSKA (reference sequence). This CDR3 comprises 14 residues. CDR3 loop: CSASLNRPPYEQYF. The CDR3 nucleotides read TGCAGTGCTAGTTTGAACAGGCCGCCCTACGAGCAGTACTTC.